These 21 T cell receptor beta chains came from one sample sequenced in a study of response to subunit inactivated influenza vaccine. TCRdb fed the RT-PCR reads into MiXCR, producing one record per CDR3 protein. Of roughly 790,000 distinct CDR3 sequences listed, approximately 22% are singletons. This sample comprised PBMCs from blood, obtained around 5 days after vaccination. The receptors were sampled from a man aged 45-60 years who received an inactivated influenza vaccine.

The count of this clonotype is one. The chain combines TRBV10-3 with TRBJ2-7; no reliable D call. Looked up from germline, CDR1 is ENHRY and CDR2 is SYGVKD. CDR3 size: 15 residues. The ends were cut back, 0 bases at V and 0 bases at J, with 9 bases in the middle. Here the CDR3 reads CAISESGGPSYEQYF. CDR3 DNA sequence: TGTGCCATCAGTGAGTCCGGCGGTCCCTCCTACGAGCAGTACTTC.

Details on this clonotype: Just one base apart from a much larger clone, this may be a read error. The V gene is TRBV5-1, the J gene TRBJ2-7; D is possibly TRBD1 (5 bases). The CDR3 totals 14 residues. Germline CDR1 and CDR2: SGHRS and YFSETQ. CDR3 region: CASSLAKGFYEHYF. The CDR3 DNA follows: TGCGCCAGCAGCTTGGCGAAGGGGTTCTACGAGCATTACTTC.

V gene TRBV3-1 combines with J gene TRBJ2-1, with 9 bases lining up with TRBD2. Per germline, CDR1 LGHDT and CDR2 YNNKEL (reference sequence). V lost 2 bases to trimming and J lost 8 bases; unmatched junction nucleotides: 4. The CDR3 covers 14 residues. CDR3 region: CASSQSSGTHEQFF. The CDR3 DNA reads TGTGCCAGCAGCCAATCTAGCGGGACCCATGAGCAGTTCTTC.

This sequence joins TRBV10-3 and TRBJ2-1; D remains ambiguous. Between the trimmed V and J ends, which lost 4 bases and 4 bases, there was a span of 20 bases. This CDR3 has 17 residues. The germline V gene encodes CDR1 ENHRY and CDR2 SYGVKD. CDR3 in amino acids: CAISALDTNSPYNEQFF. DNA for the CDR3: TGTGCCATCAGTGCTCTAGACACAAATTCTCCTTACAATGAGCAGTTCTTC.

The table lists this clonotype with a few counts. V gene TRBV24-1 combines with J gene TRBJ2-1; 10 nucleotides line up with TRBD2. The J segment lost 2 bases and the V segment lost 2 bases, leaving 5 bases of the junction unmatched. CDR3 length: 17 residues. Per the germline V gene, CDR1 is KGHDR and CDR2 is SFDVKD. CDR3 amino acids: CATSDSRTSGPYNEQFF. DNA for the CDR3: TGTGCCACCAGTGATTCACGGACTAGCGGCCCCTACAATGAGCAGTTCTTC.

This clonotype came up a few times. The chain uses TRBV28 and TRBJ2-5, with D possibly matching TRBD1 (6 bases). The V gene's germline CDR1 is MDHEN and CDR2 SYDVKM. Trimming pared 6 bases from V and 1 base from J, leaving 15 bases between. CDR3 length: 15 residues. In DNA form, the CDR3 reads TGTGCCAGCAGCTACCGGACAGAACGCCAAGAGACCCAGTACTTC. The encoded protein is CASSYRTERQETQYF.

V and J are TRBV20-1 and TRBJ2-2; D is perhaps TRBD2 (6 bases). With 8 bases removed from V and 6 bases from J, the gap between germline ends came to 25 bases. The CDR3 is 16 amino acids. CDR1 is DFQATT and CDR2 is SNEGSKA in the germline V gene (reference sequence). The CDR3 is CSFRGQAPGAAGELFF. The CDR3 region has the DNA TGCAGTTTTAGGGGCCAGGCGCCGGGAGCGGCCGGGGAGCTGTTTTTT.

This clonotype has only a few counts. V and J are TRBV7-2 and TRBJ1-1; D is unclear. The V end was cut by 5 bases, the J end by 10 bases, with 23 bases between. CDR3 length: 15 residues. Germline CDR1 SGHTA, CDR2 FQGNSA. The CDR3 region is CASSRRRAAANRAFF. In DNA, the CDR3 is TGTGCCAGCAGCCGGAGGCGCGCAGCTGCTAACAGAGCTTTCTTT. The entire variable domain, with the rest obtained from reference TRBV7-2 and TRBJ1-1, is as follows: GAGVSQSPSNKVTEKGKDVELRCDPISGHTALYWYRQSLGQGLEFLIYFQGNSAPDKSGLPSDRFSAERTGGSVSTLTIQRTQQEDSAVYLCASSRRRAAANRAFFGQGTRLTVV.

This clonotype was counted only a few times. The chain has TRBV7-2 and TRBJ2-7; possibly TRBD1 for D (6 bases). Germline V CDR1 and CDR2: SGHTA, FQGNSA. The V end was cut by 5 bases, the J end by 7 bases, with 21 bases between. CDR3 length equals 15 residues. Here the CDR3 reads CASSPGGGGRSEQYF. As DNA, the CDR3 is TGTGCCAGCAGCCCGGGTGGGGGCGGGCGATCGGAGCAGTACTTC.

The V gene is TRBV20-1, the J gene TRBJ2-5, with TRBD2 matching over 8 bases. The CDR3 sequence is 16 residues long. Trimming took 0 bases from V and 3 from J; bases not matched to a gene: 9. From germline, CDR1 is DFQATT and CDR2 SNEGSKA (reference sequence). CDR3 amino acids: CSARDFQRGKKETQYF. CDR3 coding DNA: TGCAGTGCTAGAGATTTCCAGCGGGGGAAAAAAGAGACCCAGTACTTC.

This chain uses TRBV20-1 with TRBJ2-7; TRBD2 might be the D (7 bases). V lost 6 bases, J lost 2 bases, and 14 bases lay in between. Germline CDR1 is DFQATT and CDR2 is SNEGSKA (reference sequence). CDR3 length: 13 amino acids. The CDR3 DNA is TGCAGTGCGCTTCGAGGGGGGGCCTACGAGCAGTACTTC. As protein: CSALRGGAYEQYF.

This clonotype showed up many times. V is TRBV4-3 and J is TRBJ2-3; D call uncertain. Germline assignment: CDR1 LGHNA and CDR2 YSLEER. V lost 3 bases and J 1 base, leaving 14 bases between the germline ends. CDR3 size: 16 residues. CDR3 sequence: CASSQDLIWGTDTQYF. The CDR3 bases are TGCGCCAGCAGCCAGGATTTAATATGGGGCACAGATACGCAGTATTTT.

The chain uses TRBV20-1 and TRBJ1-2, with D perhaps TRBD1 (5 bases). Germline CDR1 DFQATT, CDR2 SNEGSKA (reference sequence). CDR3 length: 14 residues. Trimming cost V 1 base and J 4 bases, with 13 bases left between them. CDR3 coding DNA: TGCAGTGCTAGAGGAGGGGAGGTTTTCTATGGCTACACCTTC. It codes for CSARGGEVFYGYTF.

This clonotype was detected only a few times. This chain joins TRBV10-3 and TRBJ1-2; possible D gene TRBD1, 6 bases. CDR1 is ENHRY, CDR2 SYGVKD, per germline. V was clipped by 2 bases and J by 7 bases, with 20 bases between them. The CDR3 sequence is 16 residues long. CDR3 region: CAISELRGQRVGGYTF. The CDR3 nucleotides read TGTGCCATCAGTGAGCTACGAGGACAGCGGGTGGGTGGCTACACCTTC.

This clonotype has more than one count but fewer than ten. The chain recombines TRBV4-3 with TRBJ2-1; 7 positions match TRBD1. The CDR3 is 17 residues long. V lost 1 base and J lost 8; bases outside the gene matches: 14. Germline values: CDR1 LGHNA, CDR2 YSLEER. Here the CDR3 DNA reads TGCGCCAGCAGCCAAGTAATGAGGGGGCCCCCCTGGGATGAGCAGTTCTTC. Protein sequence: CASSQVMRGPPWDEQFF.

The V call is TRBV6-1, the J call TRBJ2-7, with 7 bases that match TRBD2. Germline-derived CDR1 and CDR2 are MNHNS and SASEGT. Unmatched junction bases numbered 6, after V lost 2 bases and J lost 2 bases. The CDR3 is 15 amino acids. This CDR3 is CASSERDYSAYEQYF. CDR3 DNA: TGTGCCAGCAGTGAACGGGACTACAGTGCCTACGAGCAGTACTTC.

The chain recombines TRBV15 with TRBJ2-1, with D unresolved. The ends were cut back, 0 bases at V and 4 bases at J, with 1 base in the middle. The CDR3 sequence is 12 residues long. Germline CDR1 and CDR2: LNHNV and YYDKDF (reference sequence). The CDR3 protein is CATSRDYNEQFF. The CDR3 DNA reads as TGTGCCACCAGCAGAGATTACAATGAGCAGTTCTTC.

This chain uses TRBV5-5 with TRBJ2-3; a possible D gene is TRBD1 (6 bases). This CDR3 contains 16 residues. Trimming removed 0 bases at V and 4 bases at J, with 15 bases between. The germline V gene encodes CDR1 SGHKS and CDR2 YYEKEE (reference sequence). CDR3 sequence: CASSLGPGASADTQYF. The CDR3 nucleotides are TGTGCCAGCAGCTTGGGTCCAGGGGCTAGTGCAGATACGCAGTATTTT.

The chain couples TRBV5-1 to TRBJ2-2; 12 bases fit TRBD1. Germline CDR1 is SGHRS and CDR2 is YFSETQ. V trimming: 3 bases; J trimming: 2 bases; junction bases outside the gene matches: 5. CDR3 length: 17 amino acids. DNA of the CDR3: TGCGCCAGCAGCTGGGGGACAGGGGGCCCAAACACCGGGGAGCTGTTTTTT. Encoded protein: CASSWGTGGPNTGELFF.

The chain combines TRBV20-1 with TRBJ1-2; perhaps TRBD1 as D (5 bases). The CDR3 consists of 16 residues. CDR1 is DFQATT, CDR2 SNEGSKA, per germline (reference sequence). The V end lost 3 bases, the J end lost 4 bases, and 21 bases lay between the germline ends. The CDR3 reads CSASSGTELPGYGYTF. The CDR3 DNA reads TGCAGTGCTAGCTCCGGGACCGAACTTCCCGGCTATGGCTACACCTTC.

This clonotype appeared a few times. This chain uses TRBV5-1 with TRBJ2-2; 7 nucleotides match TRBD2. The CDR3 has 17 amino acids. Germline CDR1 SGHRS, CDR2 YFSETQ. V gave up 3 bases and J gave up 6 bases; unmatched junction bases: 14. CDR3 amino acids: CASSWSTSDRGAGELFF. The DNA for the CDR3 is TGCGCCAGCAGCTGGAGTACTAGCGACAGAGGGGCCGGGGAGCTGTTTTTT.